The following is a T cell receptor beta chain sequence with its context. Its antigen remains unidentified. Deep-level running was used for the assay. Generated by immunoSEQ multiplex PCR, the TCRdb table keeps only in-frame clones and is missing some. This sample has approximately 2.3 million clones, with over 90% found just once. This specimen belongs to a study of shared clonotypes between healthy human individuals. Across the study: Each donor had three CD4 naive, three CD4 memory, two CD8 naive and one CD8 memory plate. General study points: Among a few donors, roughly 5% of naive CD4 clonotypes were found in common.

CDR1 is SEHNR and CDR2 is FQNEAQ in the germline V gene (reference sequence). CDR3 length: 14 residues. The V segment lost 6 bases and the J segment 6 bases; nucleotides outside the gene matches: 10. The sequencing input was naive CD4+ T cells from PBMCs. This sample's subset: CD45RA+ positively selected. The chain carries TRBV7-9 and TRBJ1-1; 7 nucleotides agree with TRBD1. This TCR was recovered from a man aged 18 to 30 in good health. Some clones in this sample may be carry-over from other donors' samples. The CDR3 DNA reads TGTGCCAGCAGGGTTGGGTATGACAGGGCTGAAGCTTTCTTT. Amino acids: CASRVGYDRAEAFF.